This T cell receptor (beta chain) derives from a study of T cells after yellow fever vaccination. The CDR3 has 13 amino acids. Germline V gene sequence: CDR1 SSHAT, CDR2 FNYEAQ (reference sequence). In this sample, this clonotype turned up many times. One end of the junction is discordant with germline, which a read error may explain. TCRdb passed the 5' RACE reads through MiXCR, listing each CDR3 protein once. Among some 350,000 distinct CDR3 sequences, roughly 4.3% were seen once, and the ten largest hold 20% to 25%. The clonotype originates from a man aged 18 to 29 who received the YFV17D yellow fever vaccine. The rearrangement joins TRBV7-7 to TRBJ2-2; D not certain. This sample comprised PBMCs, obtained 5 days after the yellow fever booster vaccination. Here the CDR3 DNA reads TGTGCTAGCAGCTCGATGAACACCGGGGAGCTGTTTTTT. Protein sequence: CASSSMNTGELFF.